The source of this T cell receptor beta chain is a study of blood T cell repertoires in COVID-19. About the study: The United States, Italy and Spain supplied acute and convalescent COVID-19 samples. T cells, B-cell-depleted T cells, or PBMCs supplied cDNA or gDNA.

This CDR3 has 17 amino acids. V was clipped by 5 bases and J by 0 bases, with 17 bases between them. Per germline, CDR1 SEHNR and CDR2 FQNEAQ (reference sequence). Methods used by the authors: Nucleated cell counts were estimated from reference gene primer amplification. Profiling relied on immunoSEQ multiplex PCR, and the TCRdb table lists in-frame clones only, not all of them. That table supplies the V and J calls and clone size; D and trimming were determined from the DNA. The repertoire consists of about 300,000 clones, with about 86% occurring once and the leading ten covering about 1.2%. Material for sequencing was peripheral blood. The V gene is TRBV7-9, the J gene TRBJ1-3; D unclear. This clonotype was obtained from a woman aged 45 to 65 with acute or convalescent COVID-19. DNA for the CDR3: TGTGCCAGCAGCCCGTCTCGGGGTCTACTCTCTGGAAACACCATATATTTT. Its translation is CASSPSRGLLSGNTIYF.